The next 17 T cell receptor beta chains were all read from a single sample in a study of cytomegalovirus exposure and HLA in healthy donors. The PCR had 60 Vbeta and 13 Jbeta primers. The table came from immunoSEQ multiplex PCR; TCRdb's copy has only in-frame clones and leaves some out. The sample includes 300,000 or so clones, about four fifths of them seen just once. The material sequenced was PBMCs. These receptor sequences come from a woman between 40 and 55 years old in good health and CMV-seropositive.

The chain is built from TRBV30 and TRBJ1-6, with 7 bases identical to TRBD1. V shed 3 bases, J shed 8 bases, and the junction held 7 bases outside the gene matches. This CDR3 region has 14 residues. CDR1 and CDR2 (germline): GTSNPN, SVGIG (reference sequence). CDR3 coding DNA: TGTGCCTGGAGCCCGGACAGGCAACATTCACCCCTCCACTTT. Protein product: CAWSPDRQHSPLHF.

The rearrangement links TRBV28 to TRBJ2-2; D is perhaps TRBD2 (6 bases). Germline loops: CDR1 MDHEN, CDR2 SYDVKM. The CDR3 runs 15 residues. V lost 9 bases, J lost 7 bases, and 21 bases lay in between. The CDR3 coding sequence is TGTGCCAGTAACCTGGGCCGGGGGTATGGCGGGGAGCTGTTTTTT. It codes for CASNLGRGYGGELFF.

The chain carries TRBV7-2 and TRBJ1-4, with D perhaps matching TRBD1 (6 bases). Per the germline V gene, CDR1 is SGHTA and CDR2 is FQGNSA. V lost 6 bases and J lost 13, with 15 bases in between. CDR3 length: 12 amino acids. The CDR3 DNA reads TGTGCCAGCAGTGTCGGGGGGCGGGGACTGTTTTTT. The encoded protein is CASSVGGRGLFF.

The V and J genes are TRBV5-4 and TRBJ2-5; 11 nucleotides agree with TRBD2. V was pared by 4 bases and J by 2 bases, with 7 bases of the junction left unmatched. The CDR3 is made up of 16 amino acids. The V gene's germline CDR1 is SGHNT and CDR2 YYREEE (reference sequence). The CDR3: CASSPGTSGRQETQYF. The CDR3 coding sequence is TGTGCCAGCAGCCCGGGGACTAGCGGAAGACAAGAGACCCAGTACTTC.

This clone was seen only a few times. The chain carries TRBV16 and TRBJ1-2; D unclear. This CDR3 region has 12 residues. From germline, CDR1 is KGHSY and CDR2 FQNENV. Trimming left V 3 bases short and J 4 bases short, with 6 bases between. The CDR3 is CASSQSGYGYTF. In DNA form, the CDR3 reads TGTGCCAGCAGCCAGTCCGGCTATGGCTACACCTTC.

This chain uses TRBV28 with TRBJ2-3; the match to TRBD2 covers 11 bases. With 6 bases clipped from V and 8 bases from J, the junction kept 16 bases outside the gene matches. Germline CDR1 MDHEN, CDR2 SYDVKM. CDR3 length: 17 amino acids. CDR3 protein: CASSYSRTSTSGGTQYF. The CDR3 region has the DNA TGTGCCAGCAGCTATAGTAGGACGTCCACTAGCGGGGGTACGCAGTATTTT.

The chain links TRBV9 to TRBJ1-4; 8 bases line up with TRBD1. This CDR3 has 14 residues. V lost 4 bases to trimming and J lost 7 bases; unmatched junction nucleotides: 6. Germline CDR1 is SGDLS and CDR2 is YYNGEE. The CDR3 is CASSSRQGTEKLFF. The CDR3 bases are TGTGCCAGCAGCTCACGACAGGGGACTGAAAAACTGTTTTTT.

The chain has TRBV7-3 and TRBJ2-3; no definite D call. Trimming took off 5 bases at V and 2 bases at J, with 8 bases between the two ends. Germline values: CDR1 SGHTA, CDR2 FQGTGA. CDR3 length: 13 amino acids. CDR3 sequence: CASSRTNTDTQYF. The CDR3, as DNA: TGTGCCAGCAGCCGAACAAACACAGATACGCAGTATTTT.

The chain links TRBV5-1 to TRBJ2-7; weak D call: TRBD2 (5 bases). The CDR3 contains 13 residues. Per germline, CDR1 SGHRS and CDR2 YFSETQ. The V end lost 0 bases, the J end lost 5 bases, and 9 bases lay between the germline ends. The CDR3 nucleotides read TGCGCCAGCAGCTTGGGAGAGGGCCACGAGCAGTACTTC. Protein product: CASSLGEGHEQYF.

The chain carries TRBV6-5 and TRBJ1-1; D is unclear. CDR1 and CDR2 from the germline V gene are MNHEY and SVGAGI. V was shortened by 0 bases and J by 4 bases, with 6 bases between the two germline ends. The CDR3 length is 13 residues. The CDR3: CASSYSLGTEAFF. As DNA, the CDR3 is TGTGCCAGCAGTTACTCCCTCGGCACTGAAGCTTTCTTT.

The chain combines TRBV23-1 with TRBJ1-2; 9 bases align to TRBD1. TRBV23-1 is sorted into the ORF group, with uncertain function. V trimming: 7 bases; J trimming: 0 bases; junction bases outside the gene matches: 9. CDR3 length equals 16 residues. DNA of the CDR3: TGCGCCAGCACCCCCCGGGGACAGGGAGCTAACTATGGCTACACCTTC. It codes for CASTPRGQGANYGYTF.

The chain combines TRBV13 with TRBJ1-2; 10 bases are a match to TRBD1. V trimming: 1 base; J trimming: 1 base; junction bases outside the gene matches: 12. Germline V CDR1 and CDR2: PRHDT, FYEKMQ (reference sequence). This CDR3 has 19 residues. CDR3 region: CASSLVEGLWDRGNYGYTF. In DNA, the CDR3 is TGTGCCAGCAGCTTAGTAGAGGGTCTATGGGACAGGGGTAACTATGGCTACACCTTC.

The chain recombines TRBV13 with TRBJ2-5; D possibly corresponds to TRBD1 (5 bases). Trimming stripped 2 bases from V and 2 bases from J, with 12 bases between. The CDR3 is 15 residues long. CDR1 and CDR2 from the germline V gene are PRHDT and FYEKMQ (reference sequence). This chain's CDR3 is CASSLKTATQETQYF. CDR3 in DNA: TGTGCCAGCAGCTTAAAGACAGCTACTCAAGAGACCCAGTACTTC.

The chain employs TRBV15 and TRBJ2-3; no clear D gene. Germline-derived CDR1 and CDR2 are LNHNV and YYDKDF (reference sequence). The V gene lost 3 bases and the J gene lost 1 base, with 11 bases spanning the gap. CDR3 length: 15 amino acids. The CDR3 nucleotides read TGTGCCACCAGCAGGGCAAAAGTGGGCACAGATACGCAGTATTTT. Protein product: CATSRAKVGTDTQYF.

The chain is built from TRBV27 and TRBJ1-6; 10 positions agree with TRBD1. Germline values: CDR1 MNHEY, CDR2 SMNVEV (reference sequence). The CDR3 totals 16 residues. Trimming cost V 6 bases and J 6 bases; bases outside gene matches: 8. CDR3 sequence: CASRGIRDRGNSPLHF. CDR3 in DNA: TGTGCCAGCAGGGGAATCCGGGACAGGGGTAATTCACCCCTCCACTTT.

The gene calls are TRBV6-6 and TRBJ1-3; D perhaps matches TRBD1 (6 bases). Germline CDR1 and CDR2: MNHNY and SVGAGI (reference sequence). The CDR3 is made up of 14 amino acids. Trimming took off 5 bases at V and 3 bases at J, with 11 bases between the two ends. CDR3 residues: CASSTGPGGNTIYF. The CDR3 DNA reads TGTGCCAGCAGTACAGGGCCGGGTGGAAACACCATATATTTT.

The chain uses TRBV27 and TRBJ1-1; TRBD1 aligns across 8 bases. CDR3 length: 15 amino acids. The germline V gene has CDR1 MNHEY and CDR2 SMNVEV (reference sequence). V was pared by 5 bases and J by 6 bases, with 11 bases of the junction left unmatched. CDR3 DNA sequence: TGTGCCAGCAGTACCCTCGGACAGGGCGGGGCTGAAGCTTTCTTT. The encoded protein is CASSTLGQGGAEAFF.